The 25 T cell receptor beta chains given below trace back to one sample, sequenced in a study of blood T cell repertoires in COVID-19. TCRdb's table, derived via immunoSEQ multiplex PCR, lists solely in-frame clones and lacks some. This table holds over 200,000 clones, around 84% found once. Sequencing input: peripheral blood. Every receptor here comes from an elderly woman with active or convalescent COVID-19.

The chain recombines TRBV29-1 with TRBJ1-2, with D possibly TRBD1 on 5 matching bases. CDR3 length: 11 amino acids. The germline V gene has CDR1 SQVTM and CDR2 ANQGSEA. The ends were cut back, 6 bases at V and 7 bases at J, with 12 bases in the middle. The CDR3 spells CSVGGIGGYTF. The CDR3, as DNA: TGCAGCGTGGGGGGTATCGGTGGCTACACCTTC. Combining the CDR3 with reference TRBV29-1 and TRBJ1-2 gives the whole variable domain SAVISQKPSRDICQRGTSLTIQCQVDSQVTMMFWYRQQPGQSLTLIATANQGSEATYESGFVIDKFPISRPNLTFSTLTVSNMSPEDSSIYLCSVGGIGGYTFGSGTRLTVV.

This rearrangement joins TRBV2 to TRBJ1-3; D is unresolved. V shed 7 bases and J shed 0 bases, with 19 bases lying between them. The CDR3 contains 17 residues. Germline CDR1 is SNHLY and CDR2 is FYNNEI. CDR3 region: CASKGSPGARSGNTIYF. CDR3 coding DNA: TGTGCCAGCAAAGGGAGCCCAGGAGCACGCTCTGGAAACACCATATATTTT.

This chain connects TRBV29-1 to TRBJ2-1, with 7 bases identical to TRBD2. The CDR3 consists of 14 residues. Losses at the gene ends were 8 bases for V and 6 bases for J; bases not matched to a gene: 13. CDR1 is SQVTM, CDR2 ANQGSEA, per germline. DNA of the CDR3: TGCAGCCTCGCGACACCGGCGGGAGTCAATGAGCAGTTCTTC. Residues: CSLATPAGVNEQFF.

The V gene is TRBV5-1, the J gene TRBJ2-5, with D possibly matching TRBD1 (6 bases). V was pared by 1 base and J by 1 base, with 11 bases between. The CDR3 covers 15 residues. Germline V gene data show CDR1 as SGHRS and CDR2 as YFSETQ. The CDR3 loop reads CASSLTGTSQETQYF. The CDR3 DNA reads as TGCGCCAGCAGCTTGACAGGGACCTCCCAAGAGACCCAGTACTTC.

This chain links TRBV30 with TRBJ2-2, with 7 positions matching TRBD2. The germline V gene has CDR1 GTSNPN and CDR2 SVGIG (reference sequence). The junction had 7 bases not matched to a gene; V was cut back by 5 bases and J by 1 base. The CDR3 is 15 residues long. This CDR3 reads CAWQTGTKNTGELFF. Here the CDR3 DNA reads TGTGCCTGGCAAACCGGGACTAAGAACACCGGGGAGCTGTTTTTT. The whole variable domain, filled in from reference TRBV30 and TRBJ2-2, reads SQTIHQWPATLVQPVGSPLSLECTVEGTSNPNLYWYRQAAGRGLQLLFYSVGIGQISSEVPQNLSASRPQDRQFILSSKKLLLSDSGFYLCAWQTGTKNTGELFFGEGSRLTVL.

Comments on this clone: Compared with germline, one end of the junction differs, possibly owing to a read error. The V call is TRBV5-1, the J call TRBJ2-3; 9 bases align to TRBD2. The CDR3 extends over 14 amino acids. From germline, CDR1 is SGHRS and CDR2 YFSETQ. The CDR3 is CASSLAGLAGDWGF. The CDR3 DNA is TGCGCCAGCAGCTTGGCCGGGTTAGCGGGAGATTGGGGTTTT.

The chain joins TRBV2 to TRBJ2-5, with a tentative D call TRBD2 (7 bases). With 8 bases removed from V and 5 bases from J, the gap between germline ends came to 18 bases. Germline-derived CDR1 and CDR2 are SNHLY and FYNNEI. CDR3 length equals 14 residues. The CDR3: CASGQRGARETQYF. CDR3 DNA: TGTGCCAGCGGACAACGGGGGGCCCGGGAGACCCAGTACTTC.

The genes are TRBV3-1 (or the pseudogene TRBV3-2) and TRBJ1-3; 7 nucleotides line up with TRBD1. Germline V lookup: CDR1 LGHDT, CDR2 YNNKEL (reference sequence). The CDR3 runs to 14 residues. J gave up 4 bases and V 1 base, and 1 base lay outside the gene matches. The CDR3 DNA reads as TGTGCCAGCAGCCAAGGGACAGGAGGAAACACCATATATTTT. As protein: CASSQGTGGNTIYF.

The chain joins TRBV9 to TRBJ1-3; D unclear. Trimming removed 0 bases from V and 2 bases from J, with 3 bases in between. Germline-derived CDR1 and CDR2 are SGDLS and YYNGEE. This CDR3 is 13 amino acids long. CDR3 coding DNA: TGTGCCAGCAGCGTAGTCACTGGAAACACCATATATTTT. Translation gives CASSVVTGNTIYF.

This clone is medium-sized by share. The V call is TRBV5-3, the J call TRBJ1-3, with 7 nucleotides matching TRBD1. TRBV5-3 is recorded as an ORF, its role being uncertain. Losses at the gene ends were 3 bases for V and 5 bases for J; bases not matched to a gene: 14. The CDR3 is 17 residues long. Written as DNA, the CDR3 is TGTGCCAGAAGCTGGAACTCGGCCCACAGGGGAAGAAACACCATATATTTT. Its translation is CARSWNSAHRGRNTIYF.

The rearrangement joins TRBV18 to TRBJ2-7; no definite D call. The CDR3 extends over 14 amino acids. Germline CDR1 KGHSH, CDR2 LQKENI. The V end was cut by 2 bases, the J end by 9 bases, with 17 bases between. As DNA, the CDR3 is TGTGCCAGCTCACCAGCCGACTCTAATGTGGGGCAGTACTTC. This translates into CASSPADSNVGQYF.

The chain has TRBV9 and TRBJ2-1; D not certain. In germline, CDR1 is SGDLS, CDR2 YYNGEE. Trimming removed 4 bases at V and 7 bases at J, with 6 bases between. The CDR3 extends over 11 amino acids. The CDR3 loop is CASSLQNEQFF. Written as DNA, the CDR3 is TGTGCCAGCAGCCTTCAGAATGAGCAGTTCTTC.

V is TRBV29-1 and J is TRBJ2-5; 11 nucleotides match TRBD2. Germline trimming cut 0 bases from V and 0 bases from J; bases unmatched to any gene: 3. CDR1 and CDR2 (germline): SQVTM, ANQGSEA. CDR3 size: 16 residues. CDR3 region: CSVEDGLAGYQETQYF. The CDR3 nucleotides are TGCAGCGTTGAAGACGGACTAGCGGGCTACCAAGAGACCCAGTACTTC.

V usage is TRBV5-1 and J usage is TRBJ2-7; 7 bases line up with TRBD1. The CDR3 is 14 amino acids. V was clipped by 1 base and J by 0 bases; unmatched bases: 1. Germline V CDR1 and CDR2: SGHRS, YFSETQ. CDR3 region: CASSLTGDSYEQYF. The CDR3 bases are TGCGCCAGCAGCTTGACAGGGGACTCCTACGAGCAGTACTTC.

The chain recombines TRBV3-1 (or the pseudogene TRBV3-2) with TRBJ2-1, with 10 positions matching TRBD2. The CDR3 runs 20 residues. Germline V CDR1 and CDR2: LGHDT, YNNKEL (reference sequence). V was pared by 0 bases and J by 0 bases, with 11 bases of the junction left unmatched. This chain's CDR3 is CASSQDLGWTSGSSYNEQFF. CDR3 sequence (DNA): TGTGCCAGCAGCCAAGATCTAGGCTGGACTAGCGGAAGCTCCTACAATGAGCAGTTCTTC.

V is TRBV20-1 and J is TRBJ1-5, with 8 bases identical to TRBD1. CDR1 DFQATT and CDR2 SNEGSKA come from the germline V gene (reference sequence). Losses at the gene ends were 3 bases for V and 6 bases for J; bases not matched to a gene: 7. There are 14 residues in the CDR3. CDR3 sequence reads: CSASSPGGSQPQHF. In DNA form, the CDR3 reads TGCAGTGCTAGTTCTCCAGGGGGCTCTCAGCCCCAGCATTTT.

This sequence joins TRBV9 and TRBJ1-1, with TRBD1 matching over 10 bases. V gave up 4 bases and J gave up 3 bases; unmatched junction bases: 6. The CDR3 sequence is 15 residues long. Germline CDR1 is SGDLS and CDR2 is YYNGEE. In nucleotides, the CDR3 is TGTGCCAGCAGCCGTATAGGGACAGGGGACACTGAAGCTTTCTTT. This encodes CASSRIGTGDTEAFF.

The V call is TRBV6-5, the J call TRBJ1-1, with D unclear. Trimming cost V 7 bases and J 1 base, with 4 bases left between them. CDR1 and CDR2 (germline): MNHEY, SVGAGI. The CDR3 runs 11 residues. This chain's CDR3 is CASKRNTEAFF. The CDR3 coding sequence is TGTGCCAGCAAGAGGAACACTGAAGCTTTCTTT.

As to this clone: The same CDR3 also results from other DNA sequences found in this sample. The V and J genes are TRBV7-2 and TRBJ2-7; maybe TRBD2 (6 bases). The V and J ends lost 5 bases and 0 bases respectively, with 11 bases between them. The CDR3 runs 14 residues. CDR1 is SGHTA, CDR2 FQGNSA, per germline. CDR3 nucleotide sequence: TGTGCCAGCAGCCCGGGACTGAGCTCCTACGAGCAGTACTTC. Its translation is CASSPGLSSYEQYF.

The V and J genes are TRBV14 and TRBJ1-2, with 9 bases lining up with TRBD1. Trimming cost V 2 bases and J 8 bases; bases outside gene matches: 9. Germline V CDR1 and CDR2: SGHDN, FVKESK. CDR3 length: 15 amino acids. CDR3 loop: CASSQPGQGIRGYTF. The DNA of the CDR3 is TGTGCCAGCAGCCAACCGGGACAGGGTATAAGAGGCTACACCTTC.

The chain recombines TRBV12-3 or TRBV12-4 with TRBJ2-7; a possible D gene is TRBD1 (6 bases). CDR3 length: 13 amino acids. Trimming pared 4 bases from V and 3 bases from J, leaving 10 bases between. The DNA for the CDR3 is TGTGCCAGCAGTTCATCGGACAGCTACGAGCAGTACTTC. Its protein is CASSSSDSYEQYF.

The chain recombines TRBV29-1 with TRBJ2-7; 9 nucleotides agree with TRBD1. V shed 7 bases, J shed 2 bases, and the junction held 9 bases outside the gene matches. Looked up from germline, CDR1 is SQVTM and CDR2 is ANQGSEA. There are 14 residues in the CDR3. Here the CDR3 DNA reads TGCAGCGCGGGGCCCGGGACAGGGCCCTACGAGCAGTACTTC. Protein product: CSAGPGTGPYEQYF.

The chain links TRBV14 to TRBJ1-2; TRBD1 matches 7 bases. CDR1 and CDR2 from the germline V gene are SGHDN and FVKESK. The J segment lost 6 bases and the V segment lost 4 bases, leaving 5 bases of the junction unmatched. The CDR3 extends over 13 amino acids. The CDR3 reads CASSPRTGDGYTF. The CDR3 coding sequence is TGTGCCAGCAGCCCGAGGACAGGAGATGGCTACACCTTC.

This chain joins TRBV11-3 and TRBJ1-1; D might be TRBD1 (6 bases). Germline values: CDR1 SGHNT, CDR2 YENEEA. There are 14 residues in the CDR3. V dropped 3 bases and J dropped 4 bases, with 12 bases sitting between them. CDR3 nucleotides: TGTGCCAGCAGCTTGGACAGTGTGAGCACTGAAGCTTTCTTT. Protein product: CASSLDSVSTEAFF.

The CDR3 region is CASSADMNTEAFF. For the CDR3, the DNA is TGTGCCAGCTCAGCAGATATGAACACTGAAGCTTTCTTT. This rearrangement joins TRBV18 to TRBJ1-1, with unresolved D. V lost 5 bases and J lost 0, with 7 bases in between. In germline, CDR1 is KGHSH, CDR2 LQKENI. The CDR3 contains 13 residues.